The clone carrying this T cell receptor beta chain was counted ten times or more. Its antigen is not known. V lost 8 bases and J lost 3; bases outside the gene matches: 2. Germline CDR1 is MGHDK and CDR2 is SYGVNS. This CDR3 is built from 13 residues. TCRdb re-called the 5' RACE reads through MiXCR, storing one row per CDR3 protein. The repertoire includes 240,000 or so distinct CDR3 sequences, 8% to 9.5% of them detected once, and approximately 6.3% sits in the top ten. The sample belongs to a study of CD8 T cells in ankylosing spondylitis. Points from the study as a whole: Disease-associated clones were reportedly significantly overrepresented in matched ankylosing spondylitis synovial fluid.

This clonotype was obtained from a male donor with ankylosing spondylitis or in good health (not recorded which). Sequencing was performed on blood, either unsorted or a sorted T cell fraction (not recorded which). V is TRBV25-1 and J is TRBJ2-3, with 10 positions matching TRBD2. The CDR3, as DNA: TGTGCCAGCGAAGCGGGGGGGACAGATACGCAGTATTTT. It specifies CASEAGGTDTQYF.